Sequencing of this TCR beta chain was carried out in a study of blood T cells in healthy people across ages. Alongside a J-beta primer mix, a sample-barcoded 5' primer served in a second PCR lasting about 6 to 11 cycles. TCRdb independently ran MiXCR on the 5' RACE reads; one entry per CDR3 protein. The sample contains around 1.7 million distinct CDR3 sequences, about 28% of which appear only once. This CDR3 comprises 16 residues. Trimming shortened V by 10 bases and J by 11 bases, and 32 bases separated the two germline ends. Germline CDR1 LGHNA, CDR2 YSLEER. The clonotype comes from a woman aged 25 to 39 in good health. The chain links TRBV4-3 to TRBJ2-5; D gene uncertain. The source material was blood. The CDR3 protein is CATGTSNHPTCDVQYF. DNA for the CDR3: TGCGCCACCGGAACATCGAACCACCCAACCTGTGACGTGCAGTACTTC.